This T cell receptor beta chain was retrieved from a study of shared clonotypes between healthy human individuals. TCRdb's copy holds only in-frame clones and misses some; the assay was immunoSEQ multiplex PCR. The sample has 850,000 to 1,200,000 clones; around 75% are singletons. Whole-study findings and limits: Sorted-subset sequencing, rarefaction showed, was incomplete despite large depth. Relative to their counterparts shared across all four donors, non-shared clonotypes exhibited diminished generation probabilities.

For this clone: Its target is unknown.

Trimming took off 9 bases at V and 5 bases at J, with 14 bases between the two ends. The germline V gene encodes CDR1 MDHEN and CDR2 SYDVKM. This CDR3 comprises 13 residues. The chain uses TRBV28 and TRBJ2-1; D tentatively reads TRBD1 or TRBD2 (5 bases each). The sequencing input was memory CD4+ T cells sorted from blood. The subset is: CD45RA-negative fraction. The source is a man younger than 35 in good health. CDR3 in amino acids: CASSGTVNNEQFF. In DNA form, the CDR3 reads TGTGCCAGTTCCGGGACGGTGAACAATGAGCAGTTCTTC.